The 22 T cell receptor beta chains presented below share a single source sample, sequenced in a study of cytomegalovirus exposure and HLA in healthy donors. This PCR relied on a set of 60 Vbeta primers and 13 Jbeta primers. The assay was immunoSEQ multiplex PCR, and TCRdb's table has in-frame clones only and misses some. The table has some 78,000 clones, more than 75% seen once; the top ten hold around 23%. Input material: PBMCs. The receptors were gathered from a woman aged 45-59 years in good health and CMV-seropositive.

This clone was found once. This chain links TRBV6-6 with TRBJ1-5; unclear D gene. The CDR3 sequence is 14 residues long. Germline lookup yields CDR1 MNHNY and CDR2 SVGAGI (reference sequence). V lost 2 bases, J lost 6 bases, and 11 bases lay in between. The chain's CDR3 is CASSYAVRGQPQHF. The DNA for the CDR3 is TGTGCCAGCAGTTACGCGGTCAGAGGTCAGCCCCAGCATTTT.

This chain connects TRBV27 to TRBJ1-4; 7 bases map to TRBD1. Germline V gives CDR1 MNHEY, CDR2 SMNVEV (reference sequence). The CDR3 totals 14 residues. Germline trimming cut 5 bases from V and 10 bases from J; bases unmatched to any gene: 10. This chain's CDR3 is CASSVTGVFGKLFF. CDR3 in DNA: TGTGCCAGCAGTGTTACAGGGGTTTTTGGAAAACTGTTTTTT.

In nucleotides, the CDR3 is TGTGCCAGCAGCCCCGACCGGGACAACTATGATGAAAAACTGTTTTTT. Its protein product is CASSPDRDNYDEKLFF. The genes are TRBV7-3 and TRBJ1-4; D is possibly TRBD1 (6 bases). The germline gives CDR1 SGHTA, CDR2 FQGTGA. The CDR3 has 16 amino acids. V was pared by 5 bases and J by 6 bases, with 19 bases between.

Here the CDR3 reads CASSAASYGYTF. CDR3 in DNA: TGTGCCAGCAGTGCTGCCAGCTATGGCTACACCTTC. The chain is built from TRBV6-5 and TRBJ1-2; D is undetermined. This CDR3 has 12 amino acids. Trimming removed 5 bases from V and 4 bases from J, with 8 bases in between. Germline loops: CDR1 MNHEY, CDR2 SVGAGI.

This clone turned up a few times. The chain couples TRBV5-1 to TRBJ2-5; 12 positions match TRBD2. The CDR3 consists of 17 residues. J was trimmed by 5 bases and V by 2 bases; bases with no gene match: 10. Germline V gene lookup returns CDR1 SGHRS and CDR2 YFSETQ. The CDR3 is CASSFSGLAGYGETQYF. DNA of the CDR3: TGCGCCAGCAGCTTCTCCGGACTAGCGGGATACGGGGAGACCCAGTACTTC.

V and J are TRBV2 and TRBJ2-5, with D hard to call. The V end lost 4 bases, the J end lost 5 bases, and 5 bases lay between the germline ends. The CDR3 length is 11 residues. Germline CDR1 reads SNHLY; CDR2 reads FYNNEI. The CDR3 DNA reads TGTGCCAGCAGTGTGCGTGAGACCCAGTACTTC. Amino acids: CASSVRETQYF.

The genes are TRBV10-1 and TRBJ2-2; D is unresolved. V was cut by 5 bases and J by 2 bases, with 12 bases left in between. The CDR3 consists of 15 residues. Per the germline V gene, CDR1 is WNHNN and CDR2 is SYGVQD (reference sequence). This CDR3 reads CASSLTPSNTGELFF. The DNA of the CDR3 is TGCGCCAGCAGTCTGACACCCTCTAACACCGGGGAGCTGTTTTTT.

This clone has more than one count but fewer than ten. The V gene is TRBV30, the J gene TRBJ2-7; D might be TRBD2 (5 bases). This CDR3 has 12 residues. From germline, CDR1 is GTSNPN and CDR2 SVGIG (reference sequence). The V gene lost 3 bases and the J gene lost 3 bases, with 9 bases spanning the gap. CDR3 sequence: CAWSHGIYEQYF. The CDR3 DNA reads as TGTGCCTGGAGCCACGGGATCTACGAGCAGTACTTC.

This clone was seen only a few times. The chain has TRBV9 and TRBJ2-3; tentatively, D is TRBD2 (5 bases). The CDR3 loop spans 14 amino acids. Trimming cost V 3 bases and J 2 bases, with 10 bases left between them. Germline CDR1 reads SGDLS; CDR2 reads YYNGEE. This chain's CDR3 is CASSGGYDTDTQYF. CDR3 DNA: TGTGCCAGCAGCGGAGGGTACGACACAGATACGCAGTATTTT.

V usage is TRBV6-1 and J usage is TRBJ1-2; D is undetermined. Germline assignment: CDR1 MNHNS and CDR2 SASEGT. CDR3 length: 14 residues. Trimming took 0 bases from V and 8 from J, leaving 13 bases between them. The CDR3 nucleotides read TGTGCCAGCAGTGAAGCGGGCGCGTGGCAGGGCTACACCTTC. This gives the protein CASSEAGAWQGYTF.

The chain is built from TRBV6-6 and TRBJ1-6; D uncertain. With 7 bases removed from V and 9 bases from J, the gap between germline ends came to 19 bases. The germline V gene has CDR1 MNHNY and CDR2 SVGAGI (reference sequence). This CDR3 is built from 15 residues. The DNA of the CDR3 is TGTGCCAGCAAGACGGACCGGGGTTCGGCTTCACCCCTCCACTTT. Its translation: CASKTDRGSASPLHF.

On this clone: This likely came from a read error, as a far larger clone is one base away. The chain recombines TRBV7-2 with TRBJ2-1; D ambiguous. The germline CDR1 and CDR2 sequences are SGHTA and FQGNSA. CDR3 size: 14 residues. CDR3 bases: TGTGCCAGCAGCTTAGATCGGCGGTACAATGAGCGGTTCTTC. It is translated as CASSLDRRYNERFF.

The chain couples TRBV6-1 to TRBJ2-7; maybe TRBD1 (6 bases). CDR3 length: 15 amino acids. V was clipped by 3 bases and J by 0 bases, with 12 bases between them. The germline gives CDR1 MNHNS, CDR2 SASEGT. Written as DNA, the CDR3 is TGTGCCAGCAGTGAGTATTGGACAGACTCCTACGAGCAGTACTTC. This sequence encodes CASSEYWTDSYEQYF.

The gene calls are TRBV6-4 and TRBJ2-1, with 7 positions matching TRBD1. This CDR3 is 13 amino acids long. V shed 5 bases, J shed 8 bases, and the junction held 6 bases outside the gene matches. CDR1 is MRHNA and CDR2 is SNTAGT in the germline V gene. CDR3 sequence (DNA): TGTGCCAGCAGTAAACGACAGGGCTATGAGCAGTTCTTC. This sequence encodes CASSKRQGYEQFF.

The V and J genes are TRBV19 and TRBJ1-4; tentatively, D is TRBD1 (5 bases). This CDR3 has 15 residues. The V end was cut by 7 bases, the J end by 3 bases, with 15 bases between. Looked up from germline, CDR1 is LNHDA and CDR2 is SQIVND (reference sequence). The CDR3 sequence: CASIRSGLANEKLFF. The CDR3 DNA sequence: TGTGCCAGTATCCGATCAGGGTTAGCTAATGAAAAACTGTTTTTT.

This clone occurred a few times. This rearrangement joins TRBV6-6 to TRBJ1-1; D is ambiguous. The V end lost 2 bases, the J end lost 11 bases, and 9 bases lay between the germline ends. CDR1 is MNHNY and CDR2 is SVGAGI in the germline V gene (reference sequence). The CDR3 has 11 amino acids. The CDR3 sequence is CASSYGVSAFF. The CDR3 nucleotides are TGTGCCAGCAGTTACGGAGTTTCGGCTTTCTTT.

The J gene is TRBJ1-1, the V gene TRBV6-1, with 10 bases that match TRBD1. The CDR3 is made up of 14 amino acids. CDR1 MNHNS and CDR2 SASEGT come from the germline V gene. V gave up 4 bases and J gave up 5 bases; unmatched junction bases: 4. CDR3 DNA sequence: TGTGCCAGCAGTGTCGACAGGGGGCGGACTGAAGCTTTCTTT. Encoded protein: CASSVDRGRTEAFF.

The chain couples TRBV21-1 to TRBJ2-5; TRBD1, as called in the table, went unchecked against the DNA. TRBV21-1 is a recognized pseudogene. CDR3 length equals 14 residues. The CDR3 DNA follows: TGTGCCAGCAGCAGGGGACAAGGTCAAGAGACCCAGTACTTC. It is translated as CASSRGQGQETQYF.

This clone turned up a few times. The chain uses TRBV6-6 and TRBJ2-3; D may be TRBD2 (5 bases). V was pared by 2 bases and J by 0 bases, with 12 bases between. This CDR3 spans 16 amino acids. Germline assignment: CDR1 MNHNY and CDR2 SVGAGI (reference sequence). For the CDR3, the DNA is TGTGCCAGCAGTTACCAGCTAGCCGGGAGCACAGATACGCAGTATTTT. It specifies CASSYQLAGSTDTQYF.

The V gene is TRBV5-1, the J gene TRBJ2-2; 7 nucleotides agree with TRBD2. Germline CDR1 is SGHRS and CDR2 is YFSETQ. Trimming cost V 1 base and J 2 bases; bases outside gene matches: 11. The CDR3 totals 18 residues. For the CDR3, the DNA is TGCGCCAGCAGCTTGACTTTAAATCTAGCGGTTAACACCGGGGAGCTGTTTTTT. This codes for CASSLTLNLAVNTGELFF.

The chain has TRBV6-5 and TRBJ1-5, with D perhaps matching TRBD1 (5 bases). V was clipped by 9 bases and J by 5 bases, with 14 bases between them. This CDR3 is 13 amino acids long. Germline lookup yields CDR1 MNHEY and CDR2 SVGAGI. The CDR3: CARPRGCHQPQHF. DNA for the CDR3: TGTGCCAGACCTCGGGGGTGCCATCAGCCCCAGCATTTT.

The chain carries TRBV6-1 and TRBJ2-7; possible D gene TRBD2, 5 bases. Germline lookup yields CDR1 MNHNS and CDR2 SASEGT. V dropped 0 bases and J dropped 2 bases, with 8 bases sitting between them. This CDR3 has 14 amino acids. CDR3 in DNA: TGTGCCAGCAGTGAAGCCGTGGAGGCCTACGAGCAGTACGTC. Its protein is CASSEAVEAYEQYV.